This TCR beta chain was identified in a study of OX40 agonist ivuxolimab in advanced cancers. Points on this clone: At one boundary the junction diverges from the germline segment, which might be a read error.

TCRdb keeps only in-frame clones here, not all; method: immunoSEQ multiplex PCR. The table shows 90,000 to 95,000 clones, with 87% occurring only once. This receptor was obtained from an adult with an advanced solid tumor such as melanoma, head and neck, liver or kidney cancer. The source material was CD4+ or CD8+ T cells sorted from blood, sampled in a trial of the OX40 agonist ivuxolimab.

DNA of the CDR3: TGTGCCAGCTCCCCACTCGGCGGGGAGCTGTTTTTT. Translation: CASSPLGGELFF. The chain uses TRBV18 and TRBJ2-2; D ambiguous. Per the germline V gene, CDR1 is KGHSH and CDR2 is LQKENI. There are 12 residues in the CDR3.